What follows are 21 T cell receptor beta chains derived from one specimen sequenced in a study of CD8+CD57+ T cells in acquired aplastic anemia. Both TCR beta VDJ combination and CDR3 sequence profiling were carried out. Genomic DNA was the template for this profiling. TCRdb re-called the reads with MiXCR, one entry per CDR3 protein. In the table there are tens of thousands of distinct CDR3 sequences, around 44% of which are singletons. The sequencing input was sorted CD4+, CD8+, or CD8+CD57+ T cells (not recorded which) from PBMCs. The receptors originated from a human donor in good health, serving as a control.

V is TRBV11-2 and J is TRBJ2-1; 9 bases fit TRBD2. Per the germline V gene, CDR1 is SGHAT and CDR2 is FQNNGV. The CDR3 is made up of 15 amino acids. J gave up 4 bases and V 7 bases, and 8 bases lay outside the gene matches. Here the CDR3 reads CASNPGTSSYNEQFF. CDR3 coding DNA: TGTGCCAGCAACCCAGGGACTAGCAGTTACAATGAGCAGTTCTTC.

This clonotype was observed many times. This chain links TRBV9 with TRBJ2-3, with D uncertain. V was clipped by 3 bases and J by 10 bases, with 12 bases between them. Germline-derived CDR1 and CDR2 are SGDLS and YYNGEE. This CDR3 region has 12 residues. The CDR3 DNA reads TGTGCCAGCAGCGAGAATGCCCGGGCGCAGTATTTT. Residues: CASSENARAQYF. The full variable domain, rest sourced from reference TRBV9 and TRBJ2-3, is DSGVTQTPKHLITATGQRVTLRCSPRSGDLSVYWYQQSLDQGLQFLIQYYNGEERAKGNILERFSAQQFPDLHSELNLSSLELGDSALYFCASSENARAQYFGPGTRLTVL.

This chain uses TRBV24-1 with TRBJ1-2, with TRBD1 identical over 7 bases. The CDR3 runs to 13 residues. The V and J ends lost 5 bases and 5 bases, in that order; junction bases with no gene match: 4. The germline V gene encodes CDR1 KGHDR and CDR2 SFDVKD. The CDR3 DNA reads as TGTGCCACCAGTGTTGGGGACAGTTATGGCTACACCTTC. It codes for CATSVGDSYGYTF.

In regard to this clonotype: A much more abundant neighbour one base away suggests this may be a read error. The chain couples TRBV12-3 or TRBV12-4 to TRBJ1-1, with TRBD1 matching 7 bases. The CDR3 sequence is 12 residues long. V lost 8 bases to trimming and J lost 5 bases; unmatched junction nucleotides: 5. CDR3 sequence (DNA): TGTGCCAGCTCGTGGACAGGAACTGAAGCTTTCTTT. Protein sequence: CASSWTGTEAFF.

This clonotype showed up many times. This sequence joins TRBV7-8 and TRBJ1-5; possibly TRBD1 for D (5 bases). Germline lookup yields CDR1 SGHVS and CDR2 FQNEAQ. Trimming took off 1 base at V and 8 bases at J, with 15 bases between the two ends. The CDR3 has 15 residues. The CDR3 loop reads CASSLVWGGREPQHF. The CDR3 nucleotides are TGTGCCAGCAGCTTAGTCTGGGGGGGTAGAGAGCCCCAGCATTTT.

This clonotype was seen only a few times. The CDR3 is CASSQDWGLQETQYF. The CDR3 nucleotides read TGCGCCAGCAGCCAAGACTGGGGGCTCCAAGAGACCCAGTACTTC. J is TRBJ2-5 and V is TRBV4-1; a possible D gene is TRBD1 (6 bases). V gave up 0 bases and J gave up 1 base, with 9 bases separating them. This CDR3 spans 15 amino acids. Germline CDR1 MGHRA, CDR2 YSYEKL.

This sequence joins TRBV7-2 and TRBJ2-7, with D possibly being TRBD2 (6 bases). Germline loops: CDR1 SGHTA, CDR2 FQGNSA. This CDR3 has 15 residues. V was clipped by 2 bases and J by 3 bases, with 14 bases between them. Here the CDR3 DNA reads TGTGCCAGCAGCTTACGCAGTTTGGGACTCTACGAGCAGTACTTC. Its translation: CASSLRSLGLYEQYF.

This clonotype was detected many times. This rearrangement joins TRBV2 to TRBJ1-1; tentatively, D is TRBD1 (6 bases). V was pared by 9 bases and J by 0 bases, with 14 bases between. CDR1 SNHLY and CDR2 FYNNEI come from the germline V gene. The CDR3 covers 14 residues. In DNA form, the CDR3 reads TGTGCCAGAGACCGGGACACCTTGAACACTGAAGCTTTCTTT. Its protein product is CARDRDTLNTEAFF.

There are many counts of this clonotype. V usage is TRBV2 and J usage is TRBJ2-7, with TRBD1 matching 7 bases. From germline, CDR1 is SNHLY and CDR2 FYNNEI. V shed 8 bases and J 2 bases; nucleotides not matched to a gene: 6. The CDR3 sequence is 13 residues long. The CDR3, as DNA: TGTGCCAGCTGGGACAGTGACCCCTACGAGCAGTACTTC. Encoded protein: CASWDSDPYEQYF.

This clonotype was counted ten times or more. The genes are TRBV12-3 or TRBV12-4 and TRBJ2-7; the D gene is possibly TRBD1 (5 bases). Trimming took off 1 base at V and 9 bases at J, with 13 bases between the two ends. This CDR3 comprises 13 residues. For the CDR3, the DNA is TGTGCCAGCAGTTTAGGTGATTGGGGCGGGCAGTACTTC. Its protein product is CASSLGDWGGQYF.

This clonotype was recorded many times. J is TRBJ2-7 and V is TRBV12-3 or TRBV12-4; D is possibly TRBD2 (5 bases). Trimming shortened V by 7 bases and J by 1 base, and 14 bases separated the two germline ends. The CDR3 extends over 14 amino acids. Written as DNA, the CDR3 is TGTGCCAGCATCCGAGGGCCACCTTCCTACGAGCAGTACTTC. This sequence encodes CASIRGPPSYEQYF.

The V and J genes are TRBV7-8 and TRBJ2-7; D ambiguous. Germline CDR1 SGHVS, CDR2 FQNEAQ. This CDR3 spans 13 amino acids. V lost 1 base and J 5 bases, leaving 9 bases between the germline ends. Written as DNA, the CDR3 is TGTGCCAGCAGCTTAGGCTACAGTGACGAGCAGTACGTC. Residues: CASSLGYSDEQYV.

This clonotype was counted a few times. The chain couples TRBV27 to TRBJ2-7, with a tentative D call TRBD2 (5 bases). The CDR3 runs to 16 residues. Trimming left V 0 bases short and J 3 bases short, with 15 bases between. The germline V gene encodes CDR1 MNHEY and CDR2 SMNVEV (reference sequence). The CDR3 loop reads CASSLSMGFGDYEQYF. The CDR3 nucleotides are TGTGCCAGCAGTTTATCGATGGGCTTCGGGGACTACGAGCAGTACTTC.

This clonotype showed up many times. This chain links TRBV6-1 with TRBJ2-7, with D maybe TRBD1 (6 bases). The V and J ends lost 4 bases and 7 bases respectively, with 20 bases between them. Germline CDR1 and CDR2: MNHNS and SASEGT. The CDR3 sequence is 15 residues long. The CDR3 DNA is TGTGCCAGCAGTGGGTCTATGGGGGCTTCGGGTGAGCAGTACTTC. The encoded protein is CASSGSMGASGEQYF.

This clonotype occurred many times. The chain uses TRBV12-3 or TRBV12-4 and TRBJ2-5, with TRBD1 matching 7 bases. The CDR3 covers 13 residues. With 5 bases clipped from V and 3 bases from J, the junction kept 3 bases outside the gene matches. The CDR3 here is CASSLGTEETQYF. The CDR3 DNA reads as TGTGCCAGCAGTCTCGGGACAGAAGAGACCCAGTACTTC.

CDR3 residues: CASTPGQNNQPQHF. The CDR3 DNA reads TGTGCCAGTACACCGGGACAGAACAATCAGCCCCAGCATTTT. This sequence joins TRBV19 and TRBJ1-5; 7 nucleotides align to TRBD1. From germline, CDR1 is LNHDA and CDR2 SQIVND (reference sequence). J was trimmed by 3 bases and V by 7 bases; bases with no gene match: 6. The length of the CDR3 is 14 residues. Full variable domain (outside the CDR3, taken from reference TRBV19 and TRBJ1-5): DGGITQSPKYLFRKEGQNVTLSCEQNLNHDAMYWYRQDPGQGLRLIYYSQIVNDFQKGDIAEGYSVSREKKESFPLTVTSAQKNPTAFYLCASTPGQNNQPQHFGDGTRLSIL.

The chain is built from TRBV25-1 and TRBJ2-7, with TRBD2 matching over 7 bases. The J segment lost 5 bases and the V segment lost 4 bases, leaving 8 bases of the junction unmatched. The CDR3 is 14 amino acids. CDR1 is MGHDK, CDR2 SYGVNS, per germline. The CDR3 is CASSGAGSLDEQYF. The DNA for the CDR3 is TGTGCCAGCAGTGGAGCGGGGAGTCTCGACGAGCAGTACTTC.

This sequence joins TRBV4-1 and TRBJ2-5; 8 bases agree with TRBD2. Germline trimming cut 5 bases from V and 4 bases from J; bases unmatched to any gene: 9. The CDR3 has 15 amino acids. Germline V gene sequence: CDR1 MGHRA, CDR2 YSYEKL. The CDR3 nucleotides are TGCGCCAGCAGCTCTAGAACTAGCGGAGTAGAGACCCAGTACTTC. Encoded protein: CASSSRTSGVETQYF.

This clonotype was found many times. This chain links TRBV2 with TRBJ1-1; no firm D call. With 3 bases removed from V and 5 bases from J, the gap between germline ends came to 13 bases. The CDR3 length is 14 residues. The germline V gene has CDR1 SNHLY and CDR2 FYNNEI. The CDR3 here is CASSESEAVTEAFF. The CDR3 DNA follows: TGTGCCAGCAGTGAGTCCGAGGCAGTGACTGAAGCTTTCTTT.

This clonotype appeared many times. The chain couples TRBV6-2 or TRBV6-3 to TRBJ2-3, with 7 bases lining up with TRBD1. CDR3 size: 17 residues. V shed 0 bases and J 2 bases; nucleotides not matched to a gene: 8. CDR1 and CDR2 from the germline V gene are MNHEY and SVGEGT. The CDR3 is CASSYSKDREDTDTQYF. The CDR3 nucleotides read TGTGCCAGCAGTTACTCCAAAGACAGGGAAGACACAGATACGCAGTATTTT.

This clonotype was detected many times. This CDR3 reads CASSGMDSLGILEAFF. CDR3 in DNA: TGTGCCAGCAGCGGAATGGACAGCTTAGGAATTCTGGAAGCTTTCTTT. This chain connects TRBV9 to TRBJ1-1; tentative D call: TRBD1 (6 bases). The V end lost 3 bases, the J end lost 8 bases, and 23 bases lay between the germline ends. The CDR3 extends over 16 amino acids. Germline loops: CDR1 SGDLS, CDR2 YYNGEE.